Shown below are 2 T cell receptor beta chains from a single sample sequenced in a study of T-cell memory formation after mild COVID-19 (dated by TCRdb to about 2021). The library was generated by 5' RACE. These reads were obtained on an Illumina NovaSeq 6000. The public reads were reprocessed in TCRdb via fastp at Q25 and MiXCR, keeping in-frame beta chains. Duplicate CDR3 protein sequences are folded into a single record with the most common DNA and genes. The sample records more than 250,000 distinct CDR3 sequences, more than 15% of which are singletons. More than 20% of the sample goes to the ten largest clones. The sequenced sample consisted of PBMCs or a T cell subset sorted from them (not recorded which). The receptors shown here come from a man between 18 and 35 years old who had mild COVID-19 (a few samples of this study predate the infection). The sample titles of this study are shuffled in the database, so cell type and time point are left out; the donor was told from shared clones.

V gene TRBV28 combines with J gene TRBJ2-1; D remains unclear. V shed 2 bases and J shed 8 bases, with 10 bases lying between them. The CDR3 totals 13 residues. Germline V CDR1 and CDR2: MDHEN, SYDVKM. The CDR3 DNA reads as TGTGCCAGCAGTTTAGGTAGCCCGGATGAGCAGTTCTTC. It specifies CASSLGSPDEQFF.

This clonotype was counted a few times. The rearrangement uses TRBV7-2 and TRBJ1-2; D may be TRBD1 (5 bases). Trimming shortened V by 5 bases and J by 9 bases, and 10 bases separated the two germline ends. The CDR3 contains 11 residues. From germline, CDR1 is SGHTA and CDR2 FQGNSA. The CDR3 reads CASSVTGRYTF. As DNA, the CDR3 is TGTGCCAGCAGCGTTACAGGACGCTACACCTTC.